The 22 T cell receptor beta chains presented below share a single source sample, sequenced in a study of T-cell memory formation after mild COVID-19. TCRdb redid the calling of the 5' RACE reads with MiXCR, one entry per CDR3 protein. This sample has roughly 400,000 distinct CDR3 sequences, with more than 15% found just once. The specimen was PBMCs or a T cell subset sorted from them (not recorded which). The origin of the receptors is a man between 18 and 29 years old who had mild COVID-19 (a few samples of this study predate the infection). Cell type and time point are not known.

This clonotype was observed a handful of times. The CDR3 sequence: CASSQSGRHEQFF. The CDR3, as DNA: TGCGCCAGCAGCCAATCGGGGAGGCATGAGCAGTTCTTC. V and J are TRBV4-3 and TRBJ2-1, with D maybe TRBD2 (6 bases). CDR3 length equals 13 residues. The germline V and J ends were trimmed by 2 bases and 8 bases, with 10 bases remaining between them. In germline, CDR1 is LGHNA, CDR2 YSLEER.

This clonotype was observed once. The rearrangement links TRBV5-1 to TRBJ2-2; no reliable D call. The length of the CDR3 is 16 residues. CDR1 is SGHRS and CDR2 is YFSETQ in the germline V gene. Trimming took off 2 bases at V and 2 bases at J, with 13 bases between the two ends. The CDR3 reads CASSLIRALNTGELFF. CDR3 DNA sequence: TGCGCCAGCAGCTTAATTAGGGCACTTAACACCGGGGAGCTGTTTTTT.

The chain links TRBV7-6 to TRBJ2-5, with D perhaps matching TRBD1 (7 bases). V lost 1 base and J lost 5, with 17 bases in between. Germline V gene lookup returns CDR1 SGHVS and CDR2 FNYEAQ. The CDR3 is 16 residues long. The CDR3 coding sequence is TGTGCCAGCAGCTTAGTCTCGTGGGGGGACAGTGAGACCCAGTACTTC. It is translated as CASSLVSWGDSETQYF. The full variable domain, with the rest looked up from reference TRBV7-6 and TRBJ2-5, is GAGVSQSPRYKVTKRGQDVALRCDPISGHVSLYWYRQALGQGPEFLTYFNYEAQQDKSGLPNDRFSAERPEGSISTLTIQRTEQRDSAMYRCASSLVSWGDSETQYFGPGTRLLVL.

The chain uses TRBV7-9 and TRBJ1-5; TRBD1 aligns across 8 bases. Germline V gene sequence: CDR1 SEHNR, CDR2 FQNEAQ (reference sequence). The CDR3 sequence is 20 residues long. V shed 4 bases and J 0 bases; nucleotides not matched to a gene: 17. Here the CDR3 DNA reads TGTGCCAGCAGCTCAGGTTCCAGGACAGGGTCATCTACTAGCAATCAGCCCCAGCATTTT. Translating gives CASSSGSRTGSSTSNQPQHF. Filled out from reference TRBV7-9 and TRBJ1-5, the complete variable domain reads DTGVSQNPRHKITKRGQNVTFRCDPISEHNRLYWYRQTLGQGPEFLTYFQNEAQLEKSRLLSDRFSAERPKGSFSTLEIQRTEQGDSAMYLCASSSGSRTGSSTSNQPQHFGDGTRLSIL.

The chain carries TRBV7-9 and TRBJ1-2; D unresolved. This CDR3 has 14 amino acids. Germline V gene sequence: CDR1 SEHNR, CDR2 FQNEAQ (reference sequence). Trimming removed 5 bases at V and 4 bases at J, with 14 bases between. The CDR3 protein is CASSQGPFGYGYTF. The DNA for the CDR3 is TGTGCCAGCAGCCAAGGGCCGTTTGGCTATGGCTACACCTTC.

This clonotype has more than one count but fewer than ten. The chain carries TRBV6-2 or TRBV6-3 and TRBJ2-7; D might be TRBD1 or TRBD2, each matching 6 bases. The CDR3 consists of 13 residues. V was trimmed by 6 bases and J by 7 bases, leaving 16 bases between them. Germline CDR1 is MNHEY and CDR2 is SVGEGT. CDR3 in DNA: TGTGCCAGCAGCCGGGGGCTTTTTGAGGAGCAGTACGTC. Its protein is CASSRGLFEEQYV.

The sample holds many counts of this clonotype. The chain combines TRBV5-6 with TRBJ2-1; no reliable D call. The germline gives CDR1 SGHDT, CDR2 YYEEEE. Trimming shortened V by 0 bases and J by 6 bases, and 13 bases separated the two germline ends. This CDR3 contains 15 residues. In DNA form, the CDR3 reads TGTGCCAGCAGCTTGGATCCCTTCGTGGGCAATGAGCAGTTCTTC. This translates into CASSLDPFVGNEQFF.

The rearrangement links TRBV6-2 or TRBV6-3 to TRBJ2-5, with D possibly TRBD1 on 5 matching bases. The germline V gene has CDR1 MNHEY and CDR2 SVGEGT. This CDR3 is built from 15 residues. Trimming removed 5 bases at V and 2 bases at J, with 15 bases between. The CDR3 nucleotides read TGTGCCAGCAGTCCAGGGTTGGTAATACAAGAGACCCAGTACTTC. It is translated as CASSPGLVIQETQYF.

A few counts support this clonotype. The chain links TRBV4-3 to TRBJ2-3; the match to TRBD2 covers 13 bases. Germline V gene sequence: CDR1 LGHNA, CDR2 YSLEER. The ends lost 4 bases at V and 2 bases at J; junction bases unmatched: 9. There are 18 residues in the CDR3. This CDR3 reads CASSPRPGLAGTTDTQYF. For the CDR3, the DNA is TGCGCCAGCAGCCCTCGTCCGGGACTAGCGGGGACCACAGATACGCAGTATTTT.

There are a few counts of this clonotype. The chain carries TRBV10-3 and TRBJ2-3; possibly TRBD2 for D (6 bases). CDR3 length: 12 residues. Germline V lookup: CDR1 ENHRY, CDR2 SYGVKD. Trimming took off 8 bases at V and 8 bases at J, with 14 bases between the two ends. The CDR3 region is CAIGEALITQYF. CDR3 nucleotides: TGTGCCATCGGGGAGGCCCTAATTACGCAGTATTTT.

This clonotype was observed a few times. V is TRBV27 and J is TRBJ2-2; tentatively, D is TRBD2 (5 bases). The length of the CDR3 is 16 residues. V was pared by 5 bases and J by 6 bases, with 19 bases between. Germline CDR1 reads MNHEY; CDR2 reads SMNVEV (reference sequence). CDR3 in amino acids: CASSPPSSGWAGELFF. The CDR3 region has the DNA TGTGCCAGCAGTCCCCCCTCCAGCGGATGGGCCGGGGAGCTGTTTTTT.

The V and J genes are TRBV10-3 and TRBJ2-7; D remains unclear. This CDR3 contains 13 residues. Germline V gene data show CDR1 as ENHRY and CDR2 as SYGVKD. V was cut by 3 bases and J by 3 bases, with 9 bases left in between. The CDR3 DNA follows: TGTGCCATCAGTGACTCCTCGTACTACGAGCAGTACGTC. Protein product: CAISDSSYYEQYV.

In this sample, this clonotype turned up many times. The J gene is TRBJ1-1, the V gene TRBV5-4; the match to TRBD1 covers 7 bases. The CDR3 length is 11 residues. Germline V gives CDR1 SGHNT, CDR2 YYREEE (reference sequence). After removal of 5 bases from V and 6 bases from J, the junction contained 1 base not matched to a gene. Here the CDR3 reads CASSQGAEAFF. The CDR3 nucleotides read TGTGCCAGCAGTCAGGGGGCTGAAGCTTTCTTT. Variable domain in full (rest from reference TRBV5-4 and TRBJ1-1): ETGVTQSPTHLIKTRGQQVTLRCSSQSGHNTVSWYQQALGQGPQFIFQYYREEENGRGNFPPRFSGLQFPNYSSELNVNALELDDSALYLCASSQGAEAFFGQGTRLTVV.

The chain is built from TRBV7-2 and TRBJ2-3, with D perhaps matching TRBD1 (5 bases). Deletions cut 5 bases from V and 3 bases from J, with 15 bases between. This CDR3 is 15 amino acids long. Germline V gene lookup returns CDR1 SGHTA and CDR2 FQGNSA. The CDR3 sequence: CASSHGRDLTDTQYF. CDR3 sequence (DNA): TGTGCCAGCAGCCACGGCAGGGATTTGACAGATACGCAGTATTTT. Drawing the rest from reference TRBV7-2 and TRBJ2-3, the complete variable domain is GAGVSQSPSNKVTEKGKDVELRCDPISGHTALYWYRQSLGQGLEFLIYFQGNSAPDKSGLPSDRFSAERTGGSVSTLTIQRTQQEDSAVYLCASSHGRDLTDTQYFGPGTRLTVL.

Ten or more counts support this clonotype. The V call is TRBV5-6, the J call TRBJ2-5; no firm D call. Trimming removed 7 bases at V and 7 bases at J, with 14 bases between. The CDR3 totals 12 residues. Germline V lookup: CDR1 SGHDT, CDR2 YYEEEE. CDR3 in amino acids: CASGRTSGTQYF. CDR3 nucleotides: TGTGCCAGCGGAAGAACTTCGGGGACCCAGTACTTC.

This clonotype was detected only a few times. J is TRBJ2-2 and V is TRBV11-1; D not resolved. The germline V gene encodes CDR1 SGHAT and CDR2 FQDESV (reference sequence). CDR3 length: 16 amino acids. V was cut by 5 bases and J by 5 bases, with 18 bases left in between. The CDR3 DNA reads TGTGCCAGCAGCCTTGAGCTCGCCAGGCCTACCGGGGAGCTGTTTTTT. It codes for CASSLELARPTGELFF.

This clonotype was counted only a few times. J is TRBJ2-5 and V is TRBV7-9; D gene unclear. Germline V CDR1 and CDR2: SEHNR, FQNEAQ (reference sequence). Trimming pared 5 bases from V and 2 bases from J, leaving 15 bases between. The CDR3 totals 15 residues. The CDR3 nucleotides are TGTGCCAGCAGCCTCGACTCCAACAGTCAAGAGACCCAGTACTTC. Its translation: CASSLDSNSQETQYF.

This chain links TRBV20-1 with TRBJ2-7, with D maybe TRBD2 (6 bases). The CDR3 spans 14 residues. Trimming stripped 3 bases from V and 0 bases from J, with 12 bases between. Germline V gene lookup returns CDR1 DFQATT and CDR2 SNEGSKA (reference sequence). CDR3 protein: CSASRGWGSYEQYF. DNA of the CDR3: TGCAGTGCTAGCCGGGGGTGGGGCTCCTACGAGCAGTACTTC.

CDR3 sequence: CASSETPGGATEAFF. In nucleotides, the CDR3 is TGCGCCAGCAGCGAGACTCCTGGGGGGGCCACTGAAGCTTTCTTT. This chain links TRBV5-1 with TRBJ1-1, with a possible D match to TRBD1 (6 bases). The CDR3 loop spans 15 amino acids. The germline V gene encodes CDR1 SGHRS and CDR2 YFSETQ. The V end was cut by 4 bases, the J end by 4 bases, with 17 bases between.

This sequence joins TRBV6-5 and TRBJ1-4; a weak D match, TRBD1 (5 bases). The CDR3 runs to 15 residues. The germline gives CDR1 MNHEY, CDR2 SVGAGI. V was clipped by 7 bases and J by 6 bases, with 18 bases between them. The CDR3 loop reads CASKIGAREYEKLFF. Here the CDR3 DNA reads TGTGCCAGCAAGATAGGGGCCAGAGAATATGAAAAACTGTTTTTT.

This clonotype was seen only a few times. The genes are TRBV7-2 and TRBJ2-1, with D uncertain. The CDR3 loop spans 14 amino acids. CDR1 and CDR2 (germline): SGHTA, FQGNSA. The ends were cut back, 5 bases at V and 5 bases at J, with 13 bases in the middle. CDR3 region: CASSPGFADNEQFF. The DNA of the CDR3 is TGTGCCAGCAGCCCAGGCTTTGCGGACAATGAGCAGTTCTTC.

At least ten counts were recorded for this clonotype. V gene TRBV7-2 combines with J gene TRBJ2-7; D unresolved. V gave up 5 bases and J gave up 0 bases, with 5 bases separating them. Germline values: CDR1 SGHTA, CDR2 FQGNSA. CDR3 length: 12 residues. The CDR3 bases are TGTGCCAGCAGCACGAGCTCCTACGAGCAGTACTTC. The encoded protein is CASSTSSYEQYF. Using reference TRBV7-2 and TRBJ2-7 for the parts outside the CDR3, the full variable domain is GAGVSQSPSNKVTEKGKDVELRCDPISGHTALYWYRQSLGQGLEFLIYFQGNSAPDKSGLPSDRFSAERTGGSVSTLTIQRTQQEDSAVYLCASSTSSYEQYFGPGTRLTVT.